This is a list of T cell receptor beta chains from one sample in a study of metastatic and nonmetastatic thyroid tumors. TCRdb ran MiXCR on the PCR reads. This sample has 30,000 to 35,000 clones, with about 30% found just once. The specimen sequenced was blood. All receptors derive from a female donor with papillary thyroid cancer or a benign thyroid nodule (not recorded which). Some clones in this sample may be carry-over from other donors' samples. Both conserved end residues are part of each CDR3. A D gene is named only where the DNA matches it firmly. Size is omitted from some rows. Given values are once, few, many or a class for expanded clones.

clone_size: many
j_call: TRBJ2-2
d_call: TRBD2
v_call: TRBV6-4
cdr3_aa: CASSAGGNTGELFF
cdr3_nt: TGTGCCAGCAGTGCGGGAGGGAACACCGGGGAGCTGTTTTTT

clone_size: many
j_call: TRBJ1-1
d_call: NA
v_call: TRBV5-1
cdr3_aa: CASSLLGSTEAFF
cdr3_nt: TGCGCCAGCAGCTTGCTAGGGAGCACTGAAGCTTTCTTT

clone_size: NA
j_call: TRBJ2-7
d_call: TRBD2
v_call: TRBV20-1
cdr3_aa: CSPKVLSGGSYKQYF
cdr3_nt: TGCAGCCCTAAGGTGCTGTCCGGGGGGTCCTACAAGCAGTACTTC

clone_size: many
j_call: TRBJ2-2
d_call: NA
v_call: TRBV6-5
cdr3_aa: CASSYLDGTINTGELFF
cdr3_nt: TGTGCCAGCAGCTACTTGGACGGGACAATTAACACCGGGGAGCTGTTTTTT

clone_size: many
j_call: TRBJ2-7
d_call: NA
v_call: TRBV20-1
cdr3_aa: CSASLKVGAARVEQYF
cdr3_nt: TGCAGTGCTAGTCTCAAAGTGGGAGCGGCACGGGTCGAGCAGTACTTC

clone_size: many
j_call: TRBJ1-1
d_call: TRBD1
v_call: TRBV2
cdr3_aa: CASSDERDMTGVTEAFF
cdr3_nt: TGTGCCAGCAGTGACGAAAGGGATATGACAGGGGTCACTGAAGCTTTCTTT

clone_size: many
j_call: TRBJ2-3
d_call: TRBD1
v_call: TRBV6-2/TRBV6-3
cdr3_aa: CASRRGDRETDTQYF
cdr3_nt: TGTGCCAGCAGACGTGGGGACAGGGAGACAGATACGCAGTATTTT

clone_size: few
j_call: TRBJ1-1
d_call: NA
v_call: TRBV6-1
cdr3_aa: CASSKAGVAEAFF
cdr3_nt: TGTGCCAGCAGTAAAGCAGGGGTAGCTGAAGCTTTCTTT

clone_size: few
j_call: TRBJ1-5
d_call: NA
v_call: TRBV10-1
cdr3_aa: CASSESGNQPQHF
cdr3_nt: TGCGCCAGCAGTGAGTCCGGCAATCAGCCCCAGCATTTT

clone_size: many
j_call: TRBJ1-5
d_call: NA
v_call: TRBV12-3/TRBV12-4
cdr3_aa: CASLSSALDQPQHF
cdr3_nt: TGTGCCAGCTTGTCCAGCGCGCTAGATCAGCCCCAGCATTTT

clone_size: NA
j_call: TRBJ2-1
d_call: TRBD1
v_call: TRBV11-2
cdr3_aa: CAISLGTAKQNELFF
cdr3_nt: TGTGCCATCAGCTTAGGGACAGCGAAACAGAATGAGCTGTTCTTC

clone_size: NA
j_call: TRBJ1-1
d_call: NA
v_call: TRBV20-1
cdr3_aa: CSATSPNTEAFF
cdr3_nt: TGCAGTGCCACCAGTCCGAACACTGAAGCTTTCTTT

clone_size: many
j_call: TRBJ1-3
d_call: TRBD1
v_call: TRBV7-2
cdr3_aa: CASSLAVGQGTGNTIYF
cdr3_nt: TGTGCCAGCAGCTTAGCGGTGGGACAGGGTACAGGAAACACCATATATTTT

clone_size: NA
j_call: TRBJ2-2
d_call: NA
v_call: TRBV6-1
cdr3_aa: CASSDGDTGELFF
cdr3_nt: TGTGCCAGCAGTGATGGGGACACCGGGGAGCTGTTTTTT

clone_size: few
j_call: TRBJ1-3
d_call: NA
v_call: TRBV19
cdr3_aa: CASSYFGNSVNTIYF
cdr3_nt: TGTGCCAGTAGCTATTTCGGGAACTCTGTAAACACCATATATTTT

clone_size: many
j_call: TRBJ2-5
d_call: TRBD1
v_call: TRBV7-9
cdr3_aa: CASSLVRWGQQETQYF
cdr3_nt: TGTGCCAGCAGCTTAGTTCGGTGGGGACAGCAAGAGACCCAGTACTTC

clone_size: NA
j_call: TRBJ1-1
d_call: NA
v_call: TRBV7-3
cdr3_aa: CASSLMWWVSNTEAFF
cdr3_nt: TGTGCCAGCAGCTTAATGTGGTGGGTCTCGAACACTGAAGCTTTCTTT

clone_size: many
j_call: TRBJ2-3
d_call: NA
v_call: TRBV5-1
cdr3_aa: CASSPGLFRTDTQYF
cdr3_nt: TGCGCCAGCAGCCCCGGACTCTTCCGCACAGATACGCAGTATTTT

clone_size: NA
j_call: TRBJ1-6
d_call: NA
v_call: TRBV3-1
cdr3_aa: CASSQGKGDSPLHF
cdr3_nt: TGTGCCAGCAGCCAAGGGAAAGGAGATTCCCCCCTCCACTTT

clone_size: NA
j_call: TRBJ2-1
d_call: NA
v_call: TRBV5-1
cdr3_aa: CASSLGGDEQFF
cdr3_nt: TGCGCCAGCAGCTTGGGAGGGGATGAGCAGTTCTTC

clone_size: many
j_call: TRBJ2-5
d_call: TRBD1
v_call: TRBV27
cdr3_aa: CASSASGTGPWTQYF
cdr3_nt: TGTGCCAGCAGTGCCAGTGGGACAGGACCCTGGACCCAGTACTTC

clone_size: NA
j_call: TRBJ2-7
d_call: NA
v_call: TRBV30
cdr3_aa: CAWSVRGGRKSCNEKYF
cdr3_nt: TGTGCCTGGAGTGTACGAGGTGGCCGTAAGAGCTGCAACGAGAAGTACTTC

clone_size: many
j_call: TRBJ1-6
d_call: NA
v_call: TRBV7-9
cdr3_aa: CASSLQGQGSPLHF
cdr3_nt: TGTGCCAGCAGCTTACAGGGCCAGGGTTCACCCCTCCACTTT

clone_size: few
j_call: TRBJ1-2
d_call: TRBD1
v_call: TRBV6-1
cdr3_aa: CASSERGQGTIYYGHTF
cdr3_nt: TGTGCCAGCAGTGAACGCGGACAGGGAACGATATACTATGGCCACACCTTC

clone_size: many
j_call: TRBJ2-3
d_call: TRBD2
v_call: TRBV7-3
cdr3_aa: CASSSRGLDLGRTDTQYF
cdr3_nt: TGTGCCAGCAGCTCAAGGGGACTAGACCTCGGACGGACAGATACGCAGTATTTT

clone_size: many
j_call: TRBJ2-3
d_call: NA
v_call: TRBV20-1
cdr3_aa: CSARPPAGTDTQYF
cdr3_nt: TGCAGTGCTAGACCCCCCGCGGGCACAGATACGCAGTATTTT

clone_size: few
j_call: TRBJ2-2
d_call: TRBD2
v_call: TRBV28
cdr3_aa: CASRLGLAGAGELFF
cdr3_nt: TGTGCCAGCAGGCTGGGACTAGCGGGAGCCGGGGAGCTGTTTTTT

clone_size: NA
j_call: TRBJ2-1
d_call: NA
v_call: TRBV18
cdr3_aa: CASSQTGQDNEQFF
cdr3_nt: TGTGCCAGCTCACAAACGGGGCAGGATAATGAGCAGTTCTTC

clone_size: many
j_call: TRBJ1-2
d_call: NA
v_call: TRBV28
cdr3_aa: CASRSALYGYTF
cdr3_nt: TGTGCCAGCAGATCAGCCCTATATGGCTACACCTTC

clone_size: many
j_call: TRBJ2-2
d_call: TRBD2
v_call: TRBV11-2
cdr3_aa: CASSLGLAGVGELFF
cdr3_nt: TGTGCCAGCAGCTTAGGACTAGCGGGAGTCGGGGAGCTGTTTTTT

clone_size: NA
j_call: TRBJ2-7
d_call: TRBD2
v_call: TRBV14
cdr3_aa: CASSLGLAEQYF
cdr3_nt: TGTGCCAGCAGCCTCGGACTAGCGGAGCAGTACTTC

clone_size: medium-sized
j_call: TRBJ2-3
d_call: NA
v_call: TRBV6-2/TRBV6-3
cdr3_aa: CASSLPRDGDDTQYF
cdr3_nt: TGTGCCAGCAGTCTCCCCCGTGACGGGGATGATACGCAGTATTTT

clone_size: NA
j_call: TRBJ1-5
d_call: NA
v_call: TRBV18
cdr3_aa: CASSPTPGEGPQHF
cdr3_nt: TGTGCCAGCTCACCTACCCCGGGAGAGGGCCCCCAGCATTTT

clone_size: many
j_call: TRBJ1-2
d_call: NA
v_call: TRBV10-2
cdr3_aa: CARGPSPPNYGYTF
cdr3_nt: TGCGCCCGGGGCCCATCCCCGCCAAACTATGGCTACACCTTC

clone_size: many
j_call: TRBJ2-3
d_call: NA
v_call: TRBV27
cdr3_aa: CASSFSATGPDTQYF
cdr3_nt: TGTGCCAGCAGTTTTAGCGCGACGGGCCCAGATACGCAGTATTTT

clone_size: many
j_call: TRBJ2-3
d_call: NA
v_call: TRBV11-2
cdr3_aa: CASSLDRADTQYF
cdr3_nt: TGTGCCAGCAGCTTAGATCGGGCAGATACGCAGTATTTT

clone_size: few
j_call: TRBJ2-2
d_call: NA
v_call: TRBV12-3/TRBV12-4
cdr3_aa: CASTVRGPGELFF
cdr3_nt: TGTGCCAGCACGGTGAGGGGTCCCGGTGAGCTGTTTTTT

clone_size: many
j_call: TRBJ1-2
d_call: NA
v_call: TRBV7-9
cdr3_aa: CASSLASPGAGYTF
cdr3_nt: TGTGCCAGCAGCTTAGCGTCTCCAGGGGCTGGCTACACCTTC

clone_size: NA
j_call: TRBJ2-3
d_call: NA
v_call: TRBV6-4
cdr3_aa: CGSSLTRGSLDTQYF
cdr3_nt: TGTGGCAGCAGTTTGACAAGAGGGAGTTTAGATACGCAGTATTTT

clone_size: few
j_call: TRBJ2-5
d_call: NA
v_call: TRBV5-6
cdr3_aa: CASSLRTGETQYF
cdr3_nt: TGTGCCAGCAGCTTACGGACCGGGGAGACCCAGTACTTC

clone_size: NA
j_call: TRBJ2-7
d_call: TRBD1
v_call: TRBV19
cdr3_aa: CASSSAIWTGIHEQYF
cdr3_nt: TGTGCCAGTAGTAGCGCAATATGGACAGGGATTCACGAGCAGTACTTC

clone_size: many
j_call: TRBJ2-1
d_call: NA
v_call: TRBV6-6
cdr3_aa: CASSYPNSKNEQFF
cdr3_nt: TGTGCCAGCAGTTACCCGAACTCTAAGAATGAGCAGTTCTTC

clone_size: many
j_call: TRBJ2-1
d_call: NA
v_call: TRBV9
cdr3_aa: CASSARDRPSYNEQFF
cdr3_nt: TGTGCCAGCAGCGCGCGGGACCGCCCCTCCTACAATGAGCAGTTCTTC

clone_size: few
j_call: TRBJ2-1
d_call: NA
v_call: TRBV6-1
cdr3_aa: CASSRHLTLAWNYNEQFF
cdr3_nt: TGTGCCAGCAGCCGCCATCTAACCCTAGCGTGGAACTACAATGAGCAGTTCTTC

clone_size: many
j_call: TRBJ1-1
d_call: NA
v_call: TRBV29-1
cdr3_aa: CSVEGPRLNTEAFF
cdr3_nt: TGCAGCGTTGAAGGGCCCAGACTAAACACTGAAGCTTTCTTT

clone_size: NA
j_call: TRBJ1-6
d_call: NA
v_call: TRBV9
cdr3_aa: CASSVSPQGDSPLHF
cdr3_nt: TGTGCCAGCAGCGTCAGCCCGCAGGGTGATTCACCACTGCACTTT

clone_size: NA
j_call: TRBJ1-1
d_call: NA
v_call: TRBV10-3
cdr3_aa: CAIRPRDGTEALF
cdr3_nt: TGTGCCATCAGGCCCAGGGATGGCACTGAAGCTTTATTT

clone_size: NA
j_call: TRBJ2-3
d_call: TRBD2
v_call: TRBV19
cdr3_aa: CASSGASGWGDTQYF
cdr3_nt: TGTGCCAGTAGTGGAGCTAGCGGGTGGGGAGATACGCAGTATTTT

clone_size: many
j_call: TRBJ2-4
d_call: TRBD2
v_call: TRBV20-1
cdr3_aa: CSALPTSLAKNIQYF
cdr3_nt: TGCAGTGCCCTACCGACTAGCCTAGCCAAAAACATTCAGTACTTC

clone_size: few
j_call: TRBJ1-5
d_call: NA
v_call: TRBV19
cdr3_aa: CASSILLSNQPQHF
cdr3_nt: TGTGCCAGTAGTATCTTGCTTAGCAATCAGCCCCAGCATTTT

clone_size: many
j_call: TRBJ2-7
d_call: NA
v_call: TRBV11-2
cdr3_aa: CASSFTTGTDYEQYF
cdr3_nt: TGTGCCAGCAGCTTTACAACCGGGACTGACTACGAGCAGTACTTC

clone_size: many
j_call: TRBJ2-1
d_call: TRBD2
v_call: TRBV29-1
cdr3_aa: CRGGDLYNEQFF
cdr3_nt: TGCCGCGGGGGAGACCTATACAATGAGCAGTTCTTC